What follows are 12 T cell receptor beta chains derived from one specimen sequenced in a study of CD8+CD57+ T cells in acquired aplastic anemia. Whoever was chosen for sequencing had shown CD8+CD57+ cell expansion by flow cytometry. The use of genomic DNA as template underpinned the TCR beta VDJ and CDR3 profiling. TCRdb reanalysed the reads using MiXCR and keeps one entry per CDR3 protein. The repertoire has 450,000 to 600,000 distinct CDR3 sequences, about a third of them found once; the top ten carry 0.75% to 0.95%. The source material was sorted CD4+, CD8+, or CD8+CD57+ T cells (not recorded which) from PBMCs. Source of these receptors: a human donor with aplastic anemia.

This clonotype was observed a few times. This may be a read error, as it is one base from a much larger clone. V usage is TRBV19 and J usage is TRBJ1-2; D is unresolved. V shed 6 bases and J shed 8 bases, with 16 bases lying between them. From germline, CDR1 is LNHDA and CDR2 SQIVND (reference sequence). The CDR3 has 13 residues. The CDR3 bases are TGTGCCAGTAGCCCGGACGTTGTGAGCGGCTACACCTTC. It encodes CASSPDVVSGYTF.

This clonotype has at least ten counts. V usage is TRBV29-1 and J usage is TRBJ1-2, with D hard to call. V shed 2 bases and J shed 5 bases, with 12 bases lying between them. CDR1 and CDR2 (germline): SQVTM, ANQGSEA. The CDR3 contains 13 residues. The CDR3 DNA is TGCAGCGTTGAATTGGCCATTGGTTATGGCTACACCTTC. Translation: CSVELAIGYGYTF.

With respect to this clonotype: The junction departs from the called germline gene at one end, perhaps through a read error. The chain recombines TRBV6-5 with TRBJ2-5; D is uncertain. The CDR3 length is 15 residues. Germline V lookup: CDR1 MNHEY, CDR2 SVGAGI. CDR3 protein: CAGSYSLLVQETQYF. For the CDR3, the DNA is TGTGCCGGCAGTTACTCGCTTTTGGTGCAAGAGACCCAGTACTTC.

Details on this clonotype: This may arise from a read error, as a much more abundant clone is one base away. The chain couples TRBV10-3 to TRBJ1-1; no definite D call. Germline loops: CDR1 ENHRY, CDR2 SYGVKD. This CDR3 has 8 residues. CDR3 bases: TGTGCCAGCAGTGCAGCTTTCTTT. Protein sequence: CASSAAFF.

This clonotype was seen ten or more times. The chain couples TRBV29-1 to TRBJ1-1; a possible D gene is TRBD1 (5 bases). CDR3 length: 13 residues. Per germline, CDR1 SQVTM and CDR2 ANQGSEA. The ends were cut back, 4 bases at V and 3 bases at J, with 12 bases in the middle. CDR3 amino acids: CSVGGGADTEAFF. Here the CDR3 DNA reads TGCAGCGTTGGGGGAGGGGCTGACACTGAAGCTTTCTTT.

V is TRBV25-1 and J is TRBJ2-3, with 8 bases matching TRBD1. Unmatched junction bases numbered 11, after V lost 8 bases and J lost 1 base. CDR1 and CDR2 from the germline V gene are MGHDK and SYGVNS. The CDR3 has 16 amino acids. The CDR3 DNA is TGTGCCAGCTCACCACCGGTGGGACAGGGCACAGATACGCAGTATTTT. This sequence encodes CASSPPVGQGTDTQYF.

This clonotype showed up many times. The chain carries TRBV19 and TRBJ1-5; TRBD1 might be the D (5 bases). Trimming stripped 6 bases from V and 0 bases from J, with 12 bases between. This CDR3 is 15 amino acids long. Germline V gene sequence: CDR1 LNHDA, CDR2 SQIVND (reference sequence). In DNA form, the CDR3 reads TGTGCCAGTAGGGTGGGGGGGAGTAGCAATCAGCCCCAGCATTTT. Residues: CASRVGGSSNQPQHF.

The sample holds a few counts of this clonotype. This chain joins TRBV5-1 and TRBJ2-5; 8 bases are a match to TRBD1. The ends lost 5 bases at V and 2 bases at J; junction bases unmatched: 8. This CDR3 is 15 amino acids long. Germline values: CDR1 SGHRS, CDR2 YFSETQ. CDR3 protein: CASRTDRGQQETQYF. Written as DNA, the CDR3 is TGCGCCAGCAGAACCGACAGGGGTCAACAAGAGACCCAGTACTTC.

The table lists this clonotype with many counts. DNA for the CDR3: TGTGCCACCAGTGATAGTCCGGGACACTCTAGATTTGAAGCTTTCTTT. This translates into CATSDSPGHSRFEAFF. The V and J genes are TRBV24-1 and TRBJ1-1; D perhaps matches TRBD1 (6 bases). Germline CDR1 KGHDR, CDR2 SFDVKD. V lost 3 bases and J lost 7, with 20 bases in between. The length of the CDR3 is 16 residues.

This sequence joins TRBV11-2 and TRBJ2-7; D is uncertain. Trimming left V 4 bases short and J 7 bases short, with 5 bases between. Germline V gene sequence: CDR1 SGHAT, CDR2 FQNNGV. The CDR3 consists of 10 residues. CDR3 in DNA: TGTGCCAGCAGCTGGGGAGAGCAGTACTTC. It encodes CASSWGEQYF.

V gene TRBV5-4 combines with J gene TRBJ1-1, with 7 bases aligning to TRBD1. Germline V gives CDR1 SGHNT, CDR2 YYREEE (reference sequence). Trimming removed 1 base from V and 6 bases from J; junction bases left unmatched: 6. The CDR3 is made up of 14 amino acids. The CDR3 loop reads CASSLPGGDAEAFF. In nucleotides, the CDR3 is TGTGCCAGCAGCTTGCCAGGGGGGGACGCTGAAGCTTTCTTT. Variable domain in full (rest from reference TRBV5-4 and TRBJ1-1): ETGVTQSPTHLIKTRGQQVTLRCSSQSGHNTVSWYQQALGQGPQFIFQYYREEENGRGNFPPRFSGLQFPNYSSELNVNALELDDSALYLCASSLPGGDAEAFFGQGTRLTVV.

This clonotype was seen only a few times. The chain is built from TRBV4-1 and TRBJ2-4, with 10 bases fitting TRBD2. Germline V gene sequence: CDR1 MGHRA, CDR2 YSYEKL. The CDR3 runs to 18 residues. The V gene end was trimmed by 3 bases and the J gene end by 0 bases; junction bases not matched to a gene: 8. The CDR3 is CASSQGLARGIAKNIQYF. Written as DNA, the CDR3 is TGCGCCAGCAGCCAGGGACTAGCGAGAGGGATAGCCAAAAACATTCAGTACTTC.